These 14 T cell receptor beta chains came from one sample sequenced in a study of CD8 T cells in ankylosing spondylitis. Study-level results: A TCR beta motif of eight highly homologous variants appeared characteristic of ankylosing spondylitis blood.

TCRdb re-analysed the 5' RACE reads in MiXCR, keeping a single row per CDR3 protein. The repertoire consists of about 540,000 distinct CDR3 sequences, with 10% to 15% occurring once and the leading ten covering almost 7%. Their antigen targets remain unknown. Sequenced input: blood, either unsorted or a sorted T cell fraction (not recorded which). These receptors all come from a male donor with ankylosing spondylitis.

There are a few counts of this clonotype. The V call is TRBV11-2, the J call TRBJ1-6; no reliable D call. In germline, CDR1 is SGHAT, CDR2 FQNNGV. The CDR3 is 14 amino acids. Trimming removed 3 bases at V and 14 bases at J, with 17 bases between. CDR3: CASSFGAGDATLHF. CDR3 sequence (DNA): TGTGCCAGCAGCTTTGGTGCAGGCGACGCGACCCTCCACTTT.

This clonotype was observed a handful of times. This chain uses TRBV12-5 with TRBJ2-2; 8 nucleotides align to TRBD1. Germline loops: CDR1 LGHNT, CDR2 FRNRAP. The J segment lost 4 bases and the V segment lost 0 bases, leaving 7 bases of the junction unmatched. The CDR3 runs 17 residues. CDR3 nucleotide sequence: TGTGCTAGTGGTTTGGTACGAGGACAGGGACCCACCGGGGAGCTGTTTTTT. Protein: CASGLVRGQGPTGELFF.

This clonotype was detected only a few times. The rearrangement joins TRBV20-1 to TRBJ1-6, with D possibly matching TRBD1 (5 bases). CDR1 is DFQATT, CDR2 SNEGSKA, per germline (reference sequence). Trimming pared 2 bases from V and 0 bases from J, leaving 14 bases between. The CDR3 has 17 amino acids. The CDR3 nucleotides are TGCAGTGCTAGACCACGTCGGGGCAGCTCCTATAATTCACCCCTCCACTTT. It specifies CSARPRRGSSYNSPLHF.

This clonotype was picked up a small number of times. The chain combines TRBV13 with TRBJ2-7; D gene uncertain. The CDR3 sequence is 14 residues long. Germline V lookup: CDR1 PRHDT, CDR2 FYEKMQ (reference sequence). The germline V and J ends were trimmed by 5 bases and 5 bases, with 16 bases remaining between them. Here the CDR3 DNA reads TGTGCCAGCAGCCCCTTTGGAAGGTTTCACGAGCAGTACTTC. This gives the protein CASSPFGRFHEQYF.

This clonotype has more than one count but fewer than ten. V gene TRBV5-1 combines with J gene TRBJ1-4; TRBD1 might be the D (5 bases). CDR3 size: 14 residues. V lost 4 bases and J 6 bases, leaving 13 bases between the germline ends. Germline V gene sequence: CDR1 SGHRS, CDR2 YFSETQ. The CDR3 coding sequence is TGCGCCAGCAGCACCTCCGGGACGGATGAAAAACTGTTTTTT. As protein: CASSTSGTDEKLFF.

The rearrangement joins TRBV7-2 to TRBJ1-1; no definite D call. Trimming pared 2 bases from V and 4 bases from J, leaving 14 bases between. CDR1 SGHTA and CDR2 FQGNSA come from the germline V gene. This CDR3 is built from 15 residues. The CDR3 region has the DNA TGTGCCAGCAGCTTATGGGATGTCGATGGCACTGAAGCTTTCTTT. Translated, it gives CASSLWDVDGTEAFF.

The chain links TRBV11-2 to TRBJ1-2; 12 bases agree with TRBD1. Looked up from germline, CDR1 is SGHAT and CDR2 is FQNNGV. The CDR3 length is 18 residues. V was clipped by 7 bases and J by 4 bases; unmatched bases: 16. CDR3 sequence reads: CASTKSLGTGGAGYGYTF. As DNA, the CDR3 is TGTGCCAGCACCAAATCCCTCGGGACAGGGGGCGCAGGCTATGGCTACACCTTC.

V usage is TRBV7-8 and J usage is TRBJ1-1; weak D call: TRBD1 (5 bases). The CDR3 consists of 15 residues. V gave up 5 bases and J gave up 2 bases, with 15 bases separating them. The germline CDR1 and CDR2 sequences are SGHVS and FQNEAQ. CDR3: CASSPREGRNTEAFF. The CDR3 region has the DNA TGTGCCAGCAGCCCCCGTGAGGGGCGAAACACTGAAGCTTTCTTT.

The chain is built from TRBV7-8 and TRBJ1-5; D unresolved. Germline values: CDR1 SGHVS, CDR2 FQNEAQ. Trimming cost V 1 base and J 2 bases, with 9 bases left between them. The CDR3 spans 15 residues. Here the CDR3 DNA reads TGTGCCAGCAGCTTAGAGGGTTGGGGCAATCAGCCCCAGCATTTT. Protein sequence: CASSLEGWGNQPQHF.

The table lists this clonotype with a few counts. V and J are TRBV7-2 and TRBJ1-2; TRBD1 might be the D (5 bases). V dropped 4 bases and J dropped 0 bases, with 12 bases sitting between them. Germline CDR1 SGHTA, CDR2 FQGNSA. The CDR3 has 15 residues. As DNA, the CDR3 is TGTGCCAGCAGCTCAGGGTTCGCGACTAACTATGGCTACACCTTC. It encodes CASSSGFATNYGYTF.

The chain has TRBV20-1 and TRBJ1-5; D is uncertain. Trimming stripped 0 bases from V and 2 bases from J, with 11 bases between. This CDR3 region has 15 residues. Germline V lookup: CDR1 DFQATT, CDR2 SNEGSKA (reference sequence). This chain's CDR3 is CSARELTQGNQPQHF. The CDR3 coding sequence is TGCAGTGCTAGAGAATTGACCCAAGGCAATCAGCCCCAGCATTTT.

This clonotype was picked up many times. The chain uses TRBV3-1 and TRBJ2-1; TRBD1 matches 7 bases. Germline V CDR1 and CDR2: LGHDT, YNNKEL (reference sequence). The V segment lost 0 bases and the J segment 5 bases; nucleotides outside the gene matches: 4. The CDR3 covers 15 residues. The CDR3 is CASSQDRQGNNEQFF. CDR3 bases: TGTGCCAGCAGCCAAGATCGACAGGGCAACAATGAGCAGTTCTTC.

This chain connects TRBV14 to TRBJ1-1; no definite D call. The CDR3 spans 14 residues. Germline-derived CDR1 and CDR2 are SGHDN and FVKESK. V was clipped by 0 bases and J by 6 bases, with 11 bases between them. The CDR3: CASSQDPFGSEAFF. CDR3 bases: TGTGCCAGCAGCCAAGATCCCTTTGGCTCTGAAGCTTTCTTT.

This clonotype was detected only a few times. The CDR3 bases are TGTGCCAGCAAGGGAGAAATTGGGACTAGCGGGAGCGATACGCAGTATTTT. This gives the protein CASKGEIGTSGSDTQYF. The V and J genes are TRBV7-9 and TRBJ2-3, with 14 bases matching TRBD2. This CDR3 has 17 residues. After removal of 7 bases from V and 6 bases from J, the junction contained 12 bases not matched to a gene. Germline-derived CDR1 and CDR2 are SEHNR and FQNEAQ (reference sequence).